One sample yielded the 8 T cell receptor beta chains listed below, sequenced in a study of cytomegalovirus exposure and HLA in healthy donors. Amplification used 60 Vbeta primers and 13 Jbeta primers. TCRdb's copy holds only in-frame clones and misses some; the assay was immunoSEQ multiplex PCR. This sample carries under 90,000 clones, approximately 70% of them seen once, and the ten largest clones take around a tenth. What was sequenced was PBMCs. These receptors were taken from a woman aged 50 to 60 in good health and CMV-seropositive.

This chain uses TRBV19 with TRBJ2-7; 9 positions match TRBD1. V trimming: 3 bases; J trimming: 2 bases; junction bases outside the gene matches: 5. The CDR3 has 15 residues. The germline V gene encodes CDR1 LNHDA and CDR2 SQIVND (reference sequence). The CDR3 protein is CASSISGQGAYEQYF. DNA for the CDR3: TGTGCCAGTAGTATCTCGGGACAGGGTGCCTACGAGCAGTACTTC.

This clone was seen a single time. The gene calls are TRBV19 and TRBJ2-7; perhaps TRBD1 as D (6 bases). The germline gives CDR1 LNHDA, CDR2 SQIVND (reference sequence). Trimming pared 1 base from V and 3 bases from J, leaving 10 bases between. CDR3 length: 14 residues. In DNA form, the CDR3 reads TGTGCCAGTAGTATAGGGCAGGGGCTCTACGAGCAGTACTTC. Its translation: CASSIGQGLYEQYF.

This clone showed up just a few times. The chain couples TRBV19 to TRBJ2-7; 9 positions match TRBD2. The V segment lost 8 bases and the J segment 0 bases; nucleotides outside the gene matches: 2. Germline CDR1 reads LNHDA; CDR2 reads SQIVND (reference sequence). The CDR3 sequence is 13 residues long. CDR3 protein: CASATSGSYEQYF. CDR3 DNA: TGTGCCAGTGCGACTAGCGGCTCCTACGAGCAGTACTTC. Full variable domain (outside the CDR3, taken from reference TRBV19 and TRBJ2-7): DGGITQSPKYLFRKEGQNVTLSCEQNLNHDAMYWYRQDPGQGLRLIYYSQIVNDFQKGDIAEGYSVSREKKESFPLTVTSAQKNPTAFYLCASATSGSYEQYFGPGTRLTVT.

The rearrangement joins TRBV9 to TRBJ2-2, with TRBD2 matching over 13 bases. The J segment lost 7 bases and the V segment lost 3 bases, leaving 6 bases of the junction unmatched. The CDR3 sequence is 16 residues long. Germline CDR1 is SGDLS and CDR2 is YYNGEE. The CDR3 sequence: CASSARGLAGDGELFF. In nucleotides, the CDR3 is TGTGCCAGCAGCGCCCGAGGACTAGCGGGGGACGGGGAGCTGTTTTTT.

The chain couples TRBV7-6 to TRBJ1-1, with D perhaps TRBD1 (6 bases). The CDR3 is made up of 16 amino acids. Germline-derived CDR1 and CDR2 are SGHVS and FNYEAQ. Between the trimmed V and J ends, which lost 5 bases and 1 base, there was a span of 17 bases. The CDR3 coding sequence is TGTGCCAGCAGCCCTAGAGGGGTCAGGGGGAACACTGAAGCTTTCTTT. Translating gives CASSPRGVRGNTEAFF.

The V and J genes are TRBV29-1 and TRBJ1-1; D ambiguous. Trimming shortened V by 2 bases and J by 8 bases, and 9 bases separated the two germline ends. From germline, CDR1 is SQVTM and CDR2 ANQGSEA. CDR3 size: 11 residues. In DNA form, the CDR3 reads TGCAGCGTTGAAAGAGGGCTGGAAGCTTTCTTT. As protein: CSVERGLEAFF.

The chain combines TRBV19 with TRBJ2-7, with 11 bases fitting TRBD2. Germline trimming cut 6 bases from V and 6 bases from J; bases unmatched to any gene: 13. The CDR3 runs to 16 residues. Germline V gene sequence: CDR1 LNHDA, CDR2 SQIVND (reference sequence). CDR3 protein: CASSLDLAGGQGEQYF. CDR3 DNA: TGTGCCAGTAGCCTGGACTTAGCGGGAGGGCAGGGCGAGCAGTACTTC.

This clone showed up just a few times. This CDR3 is CASSESSSPGGYTF. CDR3 DNA: TGTGCCAGCAGTGAATCTTCCAGCCCGGGTGGCTACACCTTC. The V gene is TRBV25-1, the J gene TRBJ1-2; no definite D call. This CDR3 has 14 amino acids. Trimming pared 1 base from V and 7 bases from J, leaving 13 bases between. Germline V lookup: CDR1 MGHDK, CDR2 SYGVNS.